The source of this T cell receptor (beta chain) is a study of CD8+ T cells in alopecia areata. General study results and limits: Among the 100 top clones, expanded CD8+ clones, like scalp clonality, were significantly decreased by tofacitinib.

Treatment: oral pan-JAK inhibitor, 5-10 mg twice daily. Note on this clone: Its antigen is still unknown.

RNA extraction was followed by reverse transcription into cDNA, which acted as the sequencing template. The method was immunoSEQ multiplex PCR; TCRdb's version includes in-frame clones alone and lacks a portion of them. The data hold around 270,000 clones, with 58% observed a single time. Germline V gene lookup returns CDR1 SGHDT and CDR2 YYEEEE. With V trimmed by 0 bases and J by 7 bases, 14 bases remained unmatched. This CDR3 region has 17 residues. This receptor was obtained from a human donor with alopecia areata. The starting material was CD4+ T cells sorted from blood, obtained at week 24, from a patient treated with tofacitinib. The chain carries TRBV5-6 and TRBJ1-2; 8 nucleotides agree with TRBD1. The DNA for the CDR3 is TGTGCCAGCAGCTTGGGGAGACAGGGGCTCACTATAGCTGGCTACACCTTC. This encodes CASSLGRQGLTIAGYTF.